This T cell receptor beta chain was observed in a study of neurological immune-mediated disorders (dated by TCRdb to 2018 to 2020). Regarding the study in general: Among the approximately 34 multiple sclerosis patients, relapsing-remitting MS accounted for approximately 31 and secondary progressive MS accounted for 3. Using UMI-based sequencing, the study compared peripheral blood TCR-beta repertoires from patients with HTLV-I-associated myelopathy (HAM/TSP), patients with multiple sclerosis, and healthy controls. Alongside PBMC samples, the set of more than 85 TCR-beta libraries contained longitudinal samples, technical triplicates, and paired CD4+ and CD8+ T-cell subsets that had been sorted. Of the approximately 66 subjects in the cohort, around 14 were HAM/TSP patients, some 35 were multiple sclerosis patients, and about 20 were healthy controls.

Sorted-subset TCR libraries were prepared from under 1.1 million sorted CD4+ or CD8+ T cells. Multiple sclerosis patients were enrolled in a US clinical protocol under which disease progression was evaluated by magnetic resonance imaging. PBMCs were separated from peripheral blood using Ficoll-Hypaque density gradient centrifugation and then cryopreserved in liquid nitrogen. The study also sequenced paired sorted CD4+ and CD8+ subsets from healthy controls, HAM/TSP patients and MS patients. This clonotype appeared many times. The target of this receptor is not known. Base qualities are missing; no much larger clone stands one base away. cDNA synthesis used template-switch 5'RACE with a primer carrying a 10-nucleotide random unique molecular identifier tagging each TCR transcript. Each sequencing run produced over 190 million TCR-beta sequences covering 15-18 subjects. Total RNA was extracted with the RNeasy kit. Using the KAPA Real-time Library Amplification kit, TCR-beta VDJ regions were amplified with primers for the TCR constant region and the 5'RACE anchor. Sample indexes and Illumina adaptors were added in a first PCR, and a second PCR then increased library yield. The roughly 650 bp TCR product was size-selected on a 2% E-gel SizeSelection system after Ampure bead purification. Before pooling, library quality was assessed on a Bioanalyzer, concentration was determined with Qubit, and library quantification was performed with the Kapa Library Quantification kit. An Illumina HiSeq 2500 was used to sequence the libraries paired-end at 2 x 150 bp. To increase sequence diversity, roughly 24-32% phiX was spiked into each library pool. In the original analysis: Quality-filtered reads were processed with the UMI-based MiGEC pipeline, which removed over 75% of raw TCR sequences during error correction. VDJ genes were aligned to IMGT germline references, and each clonotype was defined by a unique CDR3 amino acid sequence together with V-J genes. VDJtools evaluated clonal expansion, Shannon diversity and CDR3 relatedness (CalcPairwiseDistances, ClusterSamples); CLCbio workbench built phylogenetic trees. Clones with at least 8 unique UMIs were defined as expanded, with this threshold being based on coefficient-of-variation modelling across technical triplicates. The public reads were run again by TCRdb, first through fastp at Q25 and then through MiXCR, and only productive beta chains were kept. Rows merge per CDR3 protein into single entries with the most common DNA and genes. For this entry, the V and J calls and clone size follow TCRdb and not the study's own pipeline. The sample table holds tens of thousands of distinct CDR3 sequences, of which 3% to 4% were seen once. About 1.9% of the sample rests with the top ten.

General study outcomes and caveats: In phylogenetic analysis, the repertoires of 18 of 34 MS patients grouped into a cluster of related CDR3 sequences, which suggests a possible signature at the repertoire level. The MS cluster was not associated with any clinical or MRI features, and the authors stated that larger cohorts are needed. Expanded clones from different subjects shared no identical CDR3 amino acid sequences, which suggests that TCR-beta repertoires were private in all groups. TCR clonal expansion was greatest in HAM/TSP patients and smallest in MS patients, who ranked below even healthy controls.

Input material: CD4+ T cells from blood. This TCR derives from a woman in her thirties or forties with multiple sclerosis.

CDR3 sequence: CASSFVADNEKLFF. The nucleotide sequence reads TGCGCCAGCAGCTTTGTGGCAGATAATGAAAAACTGTTTTTT. The rearranged chain carries TRBV5-1 and TRBJ1-4; no D gene call is confident. A distance of 9 bases separates the germline ends of V and J, which lose 2 bases and 4 bases respectively. CDR1 SGHRS and CDR2 YFSETQ are derived from the germline V gene. The CDR3 numbers 14 residues from cysteine through phenylalanine. Here the CDR3 DNA is all that survives: 42 bases in frame from base 1. The entire variable domain, with the stretches around the CDR3 drawn from the reference TRBV5-1 and TRBJ1-4 proteins, is KAGVTQTPRYLIKTRGQQVTLSCSPISGHRSVSWYQQTPGQGLQFLFEYFSETQRNKGNFPGRFSGRQFSNSRSEMNVSTLELGDSALYLCASSFVADNEKLFFGSGTQLSVL.